The 7 T cell receptor beta chains below all came from one sample that was sequenced in a study of T-cell memory formation after mild COVID-19. TCRdb re-called the 5' RACE reads with MiXCR, one entry per CDR3 protein. In the table there are about 200,000 distinct CDR3 sequences, 9% to 10% of which are singletons. What was sequenced was PBMCs or a T cell subset sorted from them (not recorded which). All receptors derive from a man between 18 and 35 years old who had mild COVID-19 (a few samples of this study predate the infection). Cell type and time point are not known.

V usage is TRBV5-4 and J usage is TRBJ2-1; 7 bases agree with TRBD2. J lost 5 bases, V lost 4 bases, and 6 bases had no gene match. The germline V gene encodes CDR1 SGHNT and CDR2 YYREEE (reference sequence). The CDR3 is 14 residues long. This chain's CDR3 is CASSGRAGDNEQFF. CDR3 nucleotide sequence: TGTGCCAGCAGCGGTAGGGCGGGGGACAATGAGCAGTTCTTC. Filled out from reference TRBV5-4 and TRBJ2-1, the complete variable domain reads ETGVTQSPTHLIKTRGQQVTLRCSSQSGHNTVSWYQQALGQGPQFIFQYYREEENGRGNFPPRFSGLQFPNYSSELNVNALELDDSALYLCASSGRAGDNEQFFGPGTRLTVL.

This clonotype was found a few times. The DNA for the CDR3 is TGTGCCAGCAGGTTCGACAGGGCGGGCGGCTACACCTTC. Translated: CASRFDRAGGYTF. The chain uses TRBV12-3 or TRBV12-4 and TRBJ1-2; TRBD1 agrees at 7 bases. V trimming: 6 bases; J trimming: 8 bases; junction bases outside the gene matches: 9. The CDR3 has 13 amino acids.

This clonotype was counted between two and nine times. The CDR3 bases are TGTGCCAGCAGCACCGGGACAGAAAAAGAGACCCAGTACTTC. This gives the protein CASSTGTEKETQYF. The chain links TRBV7-2 to TRBJ2-5, with TRBD1 matching over 7 bases. Trimming removed 5 bases from V and 3 bases from J; junction bases left unmatched: 6. The CDR3 is 14 residues long. Germline CDR1 SGHTA, CDR2 FQGNSA.

A few counts support this clonotype. J is TRBJ1-6 and V is TRBV7-2; D ambiguous. The CDR3 loop spans 14 amino acids. Per germline, CDR1 SGHTA and CDR2 FQGNSA. V lost 1 base to trimming and J lost 14 bases, with 15 bases between them. In DNA, the CDR3 is TGTGCCAGCAGCTTAGACGGCCGAAGGTTGACCCTCCACTTT. Translated, it gives CASSLDGRRLTLHF. Full variable domain (missing parts from reference TRBV7-2 and TRBJ1-6): GAGVSQSPSNKVTEKGKDVELRCDPISGHTALYWYRQSLGQGLEFLIYFQGNSAPDKSGLPSDRFSAERTGGSVSTLTIQRTQQEDSAVYLCASSLDGRRLTLHFGNGTRLTVT.

This clonotype was detected many times. The chain recombines TRBV6-5 with TRBJ2-5; D not certain. The CDR3 covers 14 residues. From germline, CDR1 is MNHEY and CDR2 SVGAGI. Between the trimmed V and J ends, which lost 5 bases and 7 bases, there was a span of 17 bases. The chain's CDR3 is CASSLSTVWGTQYF. CDR3 nucleotides: TGTGCCAGCAGTCTTTCCACAGTGTGGGGGACCCAGTACTTC.

This clonotype was counted a few times. The chain links TRBV20-1 to TRBJ2-7, with 7 bases identical to TRBD1. V shed 3 bases, J shed 4 bases, and the junction held 9 bases outside the gene matches. This CDR3 spans 14 amino acids. Germline CDR1 is DFQATT and CDR2 is SNEGSKA (reference sequence). CDR3 coding DNA: TGCAGTGCTAGTCCGACAGGGAATATGTACGAGCAGTACTTC. Its translation is CSASPTGNMYEQYF.

This clonotype was counted ten times or more. The chain couples TRBV20-1 to TRBJ2-1; perhaps TRBD1 as D (7 bases). Germline CDR1 reads DFQATT; CDR2 reads SNEGSKA (reference sequence). CDR3 length: 12 residues. The ends were cut back, 6 bases at V and 4 bases at J, with 10 bases in the middle. In DNA form, the CDR3 reads TGCAGTGCCCCAGGGGGGTACAATGAGCAGTTCTTC. Translating gives CSAPGGYNEQFF.